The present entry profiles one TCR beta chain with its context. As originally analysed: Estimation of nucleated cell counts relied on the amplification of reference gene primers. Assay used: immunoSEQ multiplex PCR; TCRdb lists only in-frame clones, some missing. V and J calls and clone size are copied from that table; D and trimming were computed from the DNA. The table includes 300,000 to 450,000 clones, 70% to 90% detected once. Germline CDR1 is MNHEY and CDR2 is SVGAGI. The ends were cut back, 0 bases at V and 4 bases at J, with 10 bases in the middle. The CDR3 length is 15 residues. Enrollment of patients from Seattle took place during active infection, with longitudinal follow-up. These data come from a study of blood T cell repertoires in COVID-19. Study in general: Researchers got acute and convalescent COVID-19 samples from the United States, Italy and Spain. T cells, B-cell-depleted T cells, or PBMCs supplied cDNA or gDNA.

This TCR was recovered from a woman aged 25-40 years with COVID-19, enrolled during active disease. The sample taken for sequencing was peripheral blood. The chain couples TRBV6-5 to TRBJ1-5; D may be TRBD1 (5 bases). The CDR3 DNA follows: TGTGCCAGCAGTTACTCCGGCAGGGCGAATCAGCCCCAGCATTTT. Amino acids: CASSYSGRANQPQHF.